The following is a TCR beta chain sequence with its context. Its antigen has not been determined. Nothing much larger sits one base from this clone, and base qualities are not available. This entry comes from a study of blood T cell repertoires in COVID-19 (TCRdb year 2020). At the level of the whole study: Samples from collaborators originated in the United States, Italy and Spain and spanned both the acute and convalescent phases of COVID-19. The repertoires were made available in a free public database intended to serve as a resource for research on the immune response to SARS-CoV-2. A de-identified subject ID, COVID-19 status, age in years and sex were almost always included in the sample metadata. The material from the prospective study consisted of cDNA or gDNA derived from T cells, B-cell-depleted T cells, or PBMCs. Subjects who had been exposed to COVID-19, were actively infected with it, or had recovered from it provided the deeply sampled blood TCRbeta repertoires that made up the dataset. Where available, HLA class I and class II types were taken from metadata supplied by the sample provider and were not determined by assay-based typing. The samples were drawn from the first 160 participants of the ongoing ImmuneRACE study and from 1,254 subjects provided by 6 global collaborators. What the authors observed across the whole study: How much clinical and demographic metadata was included differed by source and by participant, and the metadata was provided uncurated.

Measured from the cysteine to the phenylalanine, the CDR3 is 16 residues long. This entry keeps only the CDR3 DNA: 48 bases, framed from base 1. Taken from the germline V gene (reference sequence), the CDR1 and CDR2 loops are SGHNT and YYREEE. V trim: 1 base; J trim: 17 bases; unmatched bases: 11. Each collaborating institution followed its own protocols to collect whole blood in K2EDTA tubes. For TCRbeta analysis, collaborators shipped samples in one of three forms: frozen whole blood, isolated PBMCs, or DNA extracted from either of those sample types. TCRbeta CDR3 regions were amplified from genomic DNA using the immunoSEQ Assay, a bias-controlled multiplex PCR. Per the original workflow: The number of nucleated cells in each sample was estimated from the amplification of reference gene primers within the assay. To quantify the absolute abundance of each unique TCRbeta CDR3 rearrangement, sequence reads were collapsed and filtered. For each sample, productive Simpson clonality was calculated as the square root of Simpson's diversity index across productive rearrangements. As stored in TCRdb, this immuneACCESS dataset retains in-frame rearrangements with V and J assigned. A fraction of the clones does not appear; measured against another copy, unresolved V genes explain less than half of the discrepancy, and the remainder lacks a known reason. V and J calls and clone size follow that table, whereas D and trimming were derived from the DNA. Here the sample has 200,000 to 300,000 clones; around four fifths occur a single time. 4.2% of the sample is in the top ten clones.

The clonotype originates from a man aged 55 to 70 with acute or convalescent COVID-19. The specimen was peripheral blood. The V and J segments used are TRBV5-4 and TRBJ2-2, and 16 junction bases match TRBD2. The CDR3 protein: CASSLSGTSGRAPIFF. The DNA sequence is TGTGCCAGCAGCTTGTCCGGGACTAGCGGGAGGGCCCCCATCTTTTTT.